One sample yielded the 13 T cell receptor beta chains listed below, sequenced in a study of shared clonotypes between healthy human individuals. Method: immunoSEQ multiplex PCR; TCRdb's copy keeps in-frame clones and lacks some. Of under 2,500,000 clones in the sample, approximately 96% were seen once. The sequenced material came from naive CD4+ T cells sorted from blood. Subset noted: CD45RA+ positively selected. These receptor sequences come from a man aged 18 to 30 in good health.

The J gene is TRBJ2-7, the V gene TRBV5-4, with 8 nucleotides matching TRBD2. Trimming at V came to 4 bases and at J to 5 bases, leaving 8 bases not matched to a gene. Germline V gene lookup returns CDR1 SGHNT and CDR2 YYREEE (reference sequence). The CDR3 has 14 amino acids. The DNA of the CDR3 is TGTGCCAGCAGCACCGGCGGGGGGCTAGACGAGCAGTACTTC. Protein product: CASSTGGGLDEQYF.

This clone was counted only a few times. The chain carries TRBV5-4 and TRBJ1-6; 7 bases line up with TRBD1. With 0 bases clipped from V and 6 bases from J, the junction kept 0 bases outside the gene matches. The germline gives CDR1 SGHNT, CDR2 YYREEE (reference sequence). The CDR3 loop spans 14 amino acids. The CDR3 loop is CASSLGQGNSPLHF. The CDR3 DNA is TGTGCCAGCAGCTTGGGACAGGGTAATTCACCCCTCCACTTT.

The rearrangement joins TRBV6-5 to TRBJ1-1; perhaps TRBD1 as D (5 bases). V was trimmed by 3 bases and J by 0 bases, leaving 11 bases between them. This CDR3 comprises 15 residues. Germline CDR1 reads MNHEY; CDR2 reads SVGAGI. The DNA for the CDR3 is TGTGCCAGCAGTTATCAGAGACAGTTGAACACTGAAGCTTTCTTT. This sequence encodes CASSYQRQLNTEAFF.

The rearrangement uses TRBV27 and TRBJ2-1, with 11 positions matching TRBD2. Germline V gene data show CDR1 as MNHEY and CDR2 as SMNVEV (reference sequence). This CDR3 spans 15 amino acids. V lost 2 bases and J lost 9; bases outside the gene matches: 6. The CDR3 DNA follows: TGTGCCAGCAGTTTACGGCTAGCGGGAGGCAGTGAGCAGTTCTTC. Translating gives CASSLRLAGGSEQFF.

V gene TRBV5-1 combines with J gene TRBJ1-4; D remains unclear. CDR3 length: 13 residues. CDR1 is SGHRS, CDR2 YFSETQ, per germline. V shed 2 bases and J shed 5 bases, with 7 bases lying between them. CDR3 in amino acids: CASSFWQNEKLFF. CDR3 DNA sequence: TGCGCCAGCAGCTTCTGGCAAAATGAAAAACTGTTTTTT.

The chain recombines TRBV7-3 with TRBJ2-1; 13 bases match TRBD2. This CDR3 has 17 residues. Germline loops: CDR1 SGHTA, CDR2 FQGTGA. The J segment lost 6 bases and the V segment lost 0 bases, leaving 5 bases of the junction unmatched. CDR3 nucleotides: TGTGCCAGCAGCTTAACCGCGGGACTAGCGGGGAGCAATGAGCAGTTCTTC. This translates into CASSLTAGLAGSNEQFF.

The chain is built from TRBV28 and TRBJ1-1; D ambiguous. Trimming stripped 4 bases from V and 1 base from J, with 19 bases between. CDR1 MDHEN and CDR2 SYDVKM come from the germline V gene. This CDR3 spans 17 amino acids. The CDR3 DNA sequence: TGTGCCAGCAGTTCATTAACCCTTGCCAGGACGAACACTGAAGCTTTCTTT. It codes for CASSSLTLARTNTEAFF.

The genes are TRBV10-2 and TRBJ2-5; D not certain. The germline V and J ends were trimmed by 4 bases and 5 bases, with 17 bases remaining between them. The CDR3 has 15 residues. CDR1 and CDR2 (germline): WSHSY, SAAADI. The CDR3, as DNA: TGCGCCAGCAGTGTCCGCAGGCGGTTTGGGGAGACCCAGTACTTC. It translates to CASSVRRRFGETQYF.

V is TRBV7-2 and J is TRBJ2-5, with D tentatively TRBD1 or TRBD2 (6 bases each). The CDR3 consists of 14 residues. V was cut by 4 bases and J by 2 bases, with 11 bases left in between. Germline V gene sequence: CDR1 SGHTA, CDR2 FQGNSA. This CDR3 reads CASSSKGGQETQYF. CDR3 bases: TGTGCCAGCAGCTCCAAGGGGGGACAAGAGACCCAGTACTTC.

V gene TRBV10-2 combines with J gene TRBJ1-3; D is uncertain. The germline CDR1 and CDR2 sequences are WSHSY and SAAADI. The CDR3 is made up of 14 amino acids. V was clipped by 5 bases and J by 0 bases, with 8 bases between them. CDR3 residues: CASSPVSSGNTIYF. The CDR3 DNA is TGCGCCAGCAGTCCAGTCTCCTCTGGAAACACCATATATTTT.

The rearrangement uses TRBV6-1 and TRBJ2-2; D perhaps matches TRBD1 (6 bases). Per germline, CDR1 MNHNS and CDR2 SASEGT. This CDR3 has 16 amino acids. Trimming cost V 2 bases and J 1 base, with 11 bases left between them. The DNA for the CDR3 is TGTGCCAGCAGTGAACGGGTAGGGGGGAACACCGGGGAGCTGTTTTTT. This sequence encodes CASSERVGGNTGELFF.

The rearrangement links TRBV5-1 to TRBJ2-7; possible D gene TRBD1, 6 bases. Germline V gives CDR1 SGHRS, CDR2 YFSETQ. The CDR3 has 13 amino acids. V lost 2 bases, J lost 5 bases, and 11 bases lay in between. The CDR3 here is CASSFPGEHEQYF. The CDR3 bases are TGCGCCAGCAGCTTCCCAGGGGAGCACGAGCAGTACTTC.

The chain carries TRBV6-1 and TRBJ1-1; D gene unclear. The CDR3 loop spans 13 amino acids. The germline V and J ends were trimmed by 2 bases and 4 bases, with 8 bases remaining between them. Germline lookup yields CDR1 MNHNS and CDR2 SASEGT. The chain's CDR3 is CASSELGITEAFF. CDR3 coding DNA: TGTGCCAGCAGTGAACTGGGAATCACTGAAGCTTTCTTT.